A single sample is the source of the 20 T cell receptor beta chains below, sequenced in a study of radiation and T cells in renal cell carcinoma. The time point is: baseline pretreatment blood. Treatment given: 15 Gy SBRT to primary tumor, nephrectomy 4 weeks later. The protocol was immunoSEQ multiplex PCR, while the TCRdb copy is restricted to in-frame clones and leaves out a portion. The sample comprises some 100,000 clones, over 65% of which are singletons, and roughly 6% rests with the top ten. Sequencing used blood, obtained from a patient whose treatment included radiotherapy and nephrectomy. The source of these receptors is a man in his 60s with renal cell carcinoma.

This clone was detected a few times. J is TRBJ2-3 and V is TRBV5-1; D ambiguous. Germline V lookup: CDR1 SGHRS, CDR2 YFSETQ. CDR3 length: 15 amino acids. Trimming pared 2 bases from V and 0 bases from J, leaving 10 bases between. CDR3 sequence reads: CASSLVSSSTDTQYF. CDR3 in DNA: TGCGCCAGCAGCTTAGTAAGTTCTAGCACAGATACGCAGTATTTT.

This chain uses TRBV19 with TRBJ2-7; 7 bases align to TRBD1. Germline loops: CDR1 LNHDA, CDR2 SQIVND (reference sequence). The length of the CDR3 is 14 residues. Losses at the gene ends were 3 bases for V and 2 bases for J; bases not matched to a gene: 4. The CDR3 nucleotides read TGTGCCAGTAGTATTCTGCAGGGGGCCTACGAGCAGTACTTC. As protein: CASSILQGAYEQYF.

The chain combines TRBV6-6 with TRBJ2-5, with D perhaps matching TRBD1 (6 bases). Germline CDR1 MNHNY, CDR2 SVGAGI (reference sequence). The length of the CDR3 is 13 residues. Trimming stripped 8 bases from V and 1 base from J, with 11 bases between. CDR3 DNA sequence: TGTGCCAGCGGACAGTTACTCCAAGAGACCCAGTACTTC. Translation gives CASGQLLQETQYF.

The V gene is TRBV10-1, the J gene TRBJ2-7, with D tentatively TRBD1 (5 bases). This CDR3 is 13 amino acids long. Trimming stripped 0 bases from V and 11 bases from J, with 14 bases between. Germline-derived CDR1 and CDR2 are WNHNN and SYGVQD (reference sequence). The CDR3 loop is CASSESFRTMEYF. The CDR3 bases are TGCGCCAGCAGTGAGTCGTTTAGGACAATGGAGTACTTC.

The chain is built from TRBV7-8 and TRBJ2-6, with D tentatively TRBD1 (5 bases). Germline CDR1 reads SGHVS; CDR2 reads FQNEAQ. The CDR3 length is 16 residues. V dropped 3 bases and J dropped 0 bases, with 9 bases sitting between them. In nucleotides, the CDR3 is TGTGCCAGCAGCTTTAGACAGTACTCTGGGGCCAACGTCCTGACTTTC. Its translation is CASSFRQYSGANVLTF.

J is TRBJ2-1 and V is TRBV7-6; the match to TRBD2 covers 8 bases. Germline V gene data show CDR1 as SGHVS and CDR2 as FNYEAQ. J lost 3 bases, V lost 3 bases, and 19 bases had no gene match. CDR3 length: 20 amino acids. CDR3 in amino acids: CASSLESLGLASSYYNEQFF. Written as DNA, the CDR3 is TGTGCCAGCAGCTTGGAAAGCCTTGGACTAGCATCCTCCTACTACAATGAGCAGTTCTTC.

This chain connects TRBV5-1 to TRBJ2-7; D ambiguous. In germline, CDR1 is SGHRS, CDR2 YFSETQ. The CDR3 covers 14 residues. Trimming shortened V by 0 bases and J by 2 bases, and 9 bases separated the two germline ends. CDR3 in amino acids: CASSLVGRTYEQYF. The CDR3, as DNA: TGCGCCAGCAGCTTGGTGGGCCGAACCTACGAGCAGTACTTC.

The rearrangement uses TRBV10-3 and TRBJ2-2; D ambiguous. The germline V gene encodes CDR1 ENHRY and CDR2 SYGVKD. CDR3 length: 13 amino acids. Deletions cut 3 bases from V and 2 bases from J, with 4 bases between. The CDR3 coding sequence is TGTGCCATCAGTGATCTCAACACCGGGGAGCTGTTTTTT. This sequence encodes CAISDLNTGELFF.

As regards this clone: In the same sample, other DNA sequences code for this CDR3. The chain recombines TRBV19 with TRBJ1-5; TRBD1 matches 10 bases. The CDR3 runs to 15 residues. V was clipped by 5 bases and J by 4 bases; unmatched bases: 5. The germline gives CDR1 LNHDA, CDR2 SQIVND (reference sequence). The CDR3 here is CASSGGQGGNQPQHF. CDR3 coding DNA: TGTGCCAGTAGTGGAGGACAGGGGGGGAATCAGCCCCAGCATTTT.

J is TRBJ2-5 and V is TRBV15; tentatively, D is TRBD1 or TRBD2 (6 bases each). Near its end, the DNA agrees better with TRBJ2-7, so the J call may be wrong. The CDR3 runs 13 residues. Germline V gives CDR1 LNHNV, CDR2 YYDKDF (reference sequence). The CDR3 here is CATSRGGIYEQYF. CDR3 DNA: TGTGCCACCAGCCGAGGGGGGATTTACGAGCAGTACTTC.

V gene TRBV6-6 combines with J gene TRBJ1-4; D call uncertain. CDR1 is MNHNY, CDR2 SVGAGI, per germline (reference sequence). V was clipped by 2 bases and J by 5 bases, with 9 bases between them. The CDR3 is 14 residues long. CDR3 nucleotides: TGTGCCAGCAGTTACCCAGAACCGAATGAAAAACTGTTTTTT. Translation gives CASSYPEPNEKLFF.

The chain has TRBV7-3 and TRBJ2-5; 8 bases are shared with TRBD2. Trimming took 5 bases from V and 5 from J; bases not matched to a gene: 4. Germline V gives CDR1 SGHTA, CDR2 FQGTGA. This CDR3 has 13 amino acids. The CDR3 sequence is CASSLLAGETQYF. The CDR3, as DNA: TGTGCCAGCAGCCTATTAGCGGGGGAGACCCAGTACTTC.

The CDR3 nucleotides read TGTGCCATCAGTGAGGGTAGCGGGAGGAATGAGCAGTTCTTC. It codes for CAISEGSGRNEQFF. The V gene is TRBV10-3, the J gene TRBJ2-1; 10 nucleotides align to TRBD2. Per the germline V gene, CDR1 is ENHRY and CDR2 is SYGVKD. The CDR3 is 14 residues long. The trim removed 2 bases at V and 7 bases at J, leaving 2 bases unmatched.

This chain connects TRBV6-5 to TRBJ2-5; the D is unclear. The CDR3 runs to 15 residues. Per the germline V gene, CDR1 is MNHEY and CDR2 is SVGAGI. The V gene lost 6 bases and the J gene lost 7 bases, with 21 bases spanning the gap. The chain's CDR3 is CASSRRTRARWTQYF. DNA for the CDR3: TGTGCCAGCAGCAGGCGGACGCGAGCACGGTGGACCCAGTACTTC.

The chain joins TRBV14 to TRBJ2-3; the match to TRBD1 covers 8 bases. Germline CDR1 and CDR2: SGHDN and FVKESK. The junction had 10 bases not matched to a gene; V was cut back by 4 bases and J by 1 base. This CDR3 is 17 amino acids long. CDR3 amino acids: CASSRTTGAGGTDTQYF. CDR3 sequence (DNA): TGTGCCAGCAGCCGCACGACAGGGGCTGGGGGCACAGATACGCAGTATTTT.

V usage is TRBV28 and J usage is TRBJ2-7; TRBD2 aligns across 7 bases. The germline gives CDR1 MDHEN, CDR2 SYDVKM. There are 15 residues in the CDR3. V dropped 4 bases and J dropped 1; count of bases not matched to a gene: 7. The CDR3 DNA reads TGTGCCAGCAGTTCCGTAGCGGGCGCATCCTACGAGCAGTACTTC. This encodes CASSSVAGASYEQYF.

The rearrangement uses TRBV28 and TRBJ2-4, with D possibly TRBD2 on 5 matching bases. V lost 6 bases to trimming and J lost 6 bases, with 18 bases between them. Germline loops: CDR1 MDHEN, CDR2 SYDVKM. This CDR3 is built from 15 residues. Here the CDR3 DNA reads TGTGCCAGCAGGGGCCGGGGAGCTAACCGAAACATTCAGTACTTC. This codes for CASRGRGANRNIQYF.

This chain joins TRBV7-2 and TRBJ1-2; D is possibly TRBD1 (5 bases). Germline-derived CDR1 and CDR2 are SGHTA and FQGNSA. This CDR3 is 14 amino acids long. Trimming took 5 bases from V and 5 from J, leaving 15 bases between them. The CDR3 DNA reads TGTGCCAGCAGCCTCTCGACAGAAGAGTATGGCTACACCTTC. Translation: CASSLSTEEYGYTF.

The rearrangement joins TRBV2 to TRBJ2-2, with a tentative D call TRBD1 (6 bases). CDR1 SNHLY and CDR2 FYNNEI come from the germline V gene. V lost 6 bases and J lost 4, with 9 bases in between. This CDR3 has 13 residues. The CDR3 DNA is TGTGCCAGCAGGGAGGACAGCACCGGGGAGCTGTTTTTT. Protein sequence: CASREDSTGELFF.

The chain employs TRBV6-4 and TRBJ2-5; D may be TRBD1 (5 bases). There are 13 residues in the CDR3. Germline V gives CDR1 MRHNA, CDR2 SNTAGT. Between the trimmed V and J ends, which lost 9 bases and 6 bases, there was a span of 17 bases. The CDR3 bases are TGTGCCAGAACCGATCTCAGGGTAAAGACCCAGTACTTC. As protein: CARTDLRVKTQYF.